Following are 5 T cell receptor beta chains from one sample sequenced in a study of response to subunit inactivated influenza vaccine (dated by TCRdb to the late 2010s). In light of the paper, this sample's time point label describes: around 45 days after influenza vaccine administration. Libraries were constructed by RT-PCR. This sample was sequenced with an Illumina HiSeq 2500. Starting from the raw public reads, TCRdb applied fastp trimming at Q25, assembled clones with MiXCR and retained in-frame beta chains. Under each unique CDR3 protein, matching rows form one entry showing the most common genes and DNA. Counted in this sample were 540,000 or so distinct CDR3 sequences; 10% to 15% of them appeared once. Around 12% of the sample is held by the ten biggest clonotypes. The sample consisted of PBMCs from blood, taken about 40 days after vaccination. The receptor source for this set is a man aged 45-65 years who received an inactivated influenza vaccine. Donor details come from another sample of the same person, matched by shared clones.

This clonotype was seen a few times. The CDR3 DNA sequence: TGTGCCAGCAGTCCCCAGGGGGTGGCCCAGTACTTC. Translation: CASSPQGVAQYF. The genes are TRBV12-3 or TRBV12-4 and TRBJ2-5; 7 nucleotides align to TRBD1. The V segment lost 5 bases and the J segment 9 bases; nucleotides outside the gene matches: 6. CDR3 size: 12 residues.

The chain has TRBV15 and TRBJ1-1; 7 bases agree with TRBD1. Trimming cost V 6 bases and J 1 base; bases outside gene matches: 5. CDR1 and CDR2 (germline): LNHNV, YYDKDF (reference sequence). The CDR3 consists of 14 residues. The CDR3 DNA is TGTGCCACCAGTCAGGGGGGAGGGAACACTGAAGCTTTCTTT. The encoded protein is CATSQGGGNTEAFF.

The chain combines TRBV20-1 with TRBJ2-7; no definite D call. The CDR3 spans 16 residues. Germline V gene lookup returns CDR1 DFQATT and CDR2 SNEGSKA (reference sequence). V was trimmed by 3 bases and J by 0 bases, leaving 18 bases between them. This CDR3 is CSASLAWSDHSYEQYF. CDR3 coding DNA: TGCAGTGCTAGTTTAGCCTGGTCAGATCACTCCTACGAGCAGTACTTC.

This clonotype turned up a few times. The CDR3 region has the DNA TGCAGCGTACGGGCCCCCAGGGAGGAGACCCAGTACTTC. Translated: CSVRAPREETQYF. The chain couples TRBV29-1 to TRBJ2-5; D tentatively fits TRBD1 or TRBD2 (5 bases each). V dropped 6 bases and J dropped 5 bases, with 16 bases sitting between them. The germline V gene has CDR1 SQVTM and CDR2 ANQGSEA. The CDR3 extends over 13 amino acids.

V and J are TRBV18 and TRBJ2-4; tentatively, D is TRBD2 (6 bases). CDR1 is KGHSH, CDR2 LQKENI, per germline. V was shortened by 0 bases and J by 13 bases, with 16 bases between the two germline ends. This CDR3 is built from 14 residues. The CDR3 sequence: CASSPPNAQGLQYF. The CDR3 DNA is TGTGCCAGCTCACCACCAAATGCCCAGGGACTCCAGTACTTC.